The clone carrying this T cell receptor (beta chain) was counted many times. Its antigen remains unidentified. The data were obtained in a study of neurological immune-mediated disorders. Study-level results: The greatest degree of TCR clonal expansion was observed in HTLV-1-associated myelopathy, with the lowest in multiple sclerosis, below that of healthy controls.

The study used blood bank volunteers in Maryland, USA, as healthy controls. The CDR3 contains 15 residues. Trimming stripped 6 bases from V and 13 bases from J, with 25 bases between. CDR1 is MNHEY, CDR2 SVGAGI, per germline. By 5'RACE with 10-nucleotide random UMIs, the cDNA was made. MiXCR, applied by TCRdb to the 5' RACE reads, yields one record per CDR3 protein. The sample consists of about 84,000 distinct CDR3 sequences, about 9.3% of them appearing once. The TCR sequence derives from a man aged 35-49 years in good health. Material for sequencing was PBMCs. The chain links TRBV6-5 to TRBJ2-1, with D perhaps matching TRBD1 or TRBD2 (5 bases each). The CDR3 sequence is CASRLPGTRADEQFF. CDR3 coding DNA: TGTGCCAGCAGACTTCCCGGGACCAGAGCCGACGAACAGTTCTTC.